The 20 T cell receptor beta chains listed next were all sequenced from one sample in a study of blood T cells in healthy people across ages. Alongside a J-beta primer mix, a sample-barcoded 5' primer served in a second PCR lasting about 7 to 11 cycles. MiXCR, applied by TCRdb to the 5' RACE reads, yields one record per CDR3 protein. The sample includes 1.5 million to 2 million distinct CDR3 sequences, roughly 49% of them seen just once. Material for sequencing was blood. The receptors here all came from a woman in her thirties or forties in good health.

The DNA of the CDR3 is TGTGCCATCAGGGTTCCTAGCGGGCTACAAGAGACCCAGTACTTC. It is translated as CAIRVPSGLQETQYF. The rearrangement uses TRBV10-3 and TRBJ2-5; 8 bases map to TRBD2. With 6 bases clipped from V and 2 bases from J, the junction kept 8 bases outside the gene matches. Germline CDR1 ENHRY, CDR2 SYGVKD. The length of the CDR3 is 15 residues.

This clonotype has a handful of counts. This rearrangement joins TRBV6-5 to TRBJ1-2, with 9 bases matching TRBD1. Unmatched junction bases numbered 8, after V lost 1 base and J lost 5 bases. The CDR3 loop spans 16 amino acids. The germline V gene encodes CDR1 MNHEY and CDR2 SVGAGI. The CDR3 region is CASSYLDRGPGYGYTF. The CDR3 DNA sequence: TGTGCCAGCAGTTACTTGGACAGGGGACCGGGGTATGGCTACACCTTC.

This clonotype was counted between two and nine times. No DNA is shown, since the ends of the CDR3 on it are uncertain; the CDR3 is the one TCRdb lists. The V call is TRBV2, the J call TRBJ2-7; TRBD1 is the table's D call and was not checked against the DNA. Looked up from germline, CDR1 is SNHLY and CDR2 is FYNNEI. The CDR3 has 15 amino acids, counting both end residues. The CDR3 loop is CASKSFGQGNPVGYF.

This chain links TRBV5-1 with TRBJ2-5; TRBD2 agrees at 10 bases. The CDR3 loop spans 18 amino acids. Germline CDR1 reads SGHRS; CDR2 reads YFSETQ. Trimming cost V 0 bases and J 5 bases; bases outside gene matches: 13. This chain's CDR3 is CASSLGLAGPFSGETQYF. The CDR3 nucleotides read TGCGCCAGCAGCTTGGGACTAGCGGGCCCCTTCAGCGGGGAGACCCAGTACTTC.

The CDR3, as DNA: TGTGCCAGCAGTTACGAATCGAGGGGGGGCTTCTACGAGCAGTACTTC. Translating it yields CASSYESRGGFYEQYF. This chain links TRBV6-6 with TRBJ2-7; tentative D call: TRBD2 (7 bases). Germline V gene data show CDR1 as MNHNY and CDR2 as SVGAGI (reference sequence). The CDR3 loop spans 16 amino acids. Trimming pared 2 bases from V and 3 bases from J, leaving 17 bases between.

For this clonotype: One junction end does not reproduce the germline sequence, and a read error may be involved. The J gene is TRBJ2-5, the V gene TRBV6-5, with 10 bases identical to TRBD2. Germline-derived CDR1 and CDR2 are MNHEY and SVGAGI. The CDR3 extends over 16 amino acids. Here the CDR3 reads CASSYFTSGAQETRYF. In nucleotides, the CDR3 is TGTGCCAGCAGTTACTTCACTAGCGGGGCTCAAGAGACCCGGTACTTC.

The rearrangement links TRBV4-2 to TRBJ2-1; 7 bases align to TRBD1. Germline V gene sequence: CDR1 LGHNA, CDR2 YNFKEQ. The CDR3 spans 16 residues. V lost 0 bases and J lost 4; bases outside the gene matches: 6. CDR3 region: CASSQESGTAYNEQFF. For the CDR3, the DNA is TGTGCCAGCAGCCAAGAATCCGGGACAGCGTACAATGAGCAGTTCTTC.

CDR3 nucleotide sequence: TGCGCCAGCAGCCAACCGGGACCCATAGACACCGGGGAGCTGTTTTTT. Its translation is CASSQPGPIDTGELFF. The gene calls are TRBV4-1 and TRBJ2-2; D assignment may be TRBD1 or TRBD2 (5 bases each). V was pared by 2 bases and J by 3 bases, with 13 bases between. Looked up from germline, CDR1 is MGHRA and CDR2 is YSYEKL. The CDR3 is made up of 16 amino acids.

The rearrangement joins TRBV6-2 or TRBV6-3 to TRBJ1-5; no definite D call. This CDR3 region has 13 residues. CDR1 MNHEY and CDR2 SVGEGT come from the germline V gene. This CDR3 reads CVTAGGSNQPQHF. Here the CDR3 DNA reads TGTGTCACGGCAGGCGGTAGCAATCAGCCCCAGCATTTT.

The chain joins TRBV27 to TRBJ2-2, with D possibly matching TRBD2 (5 bases). CDR1 is MNHEY and CDR2 is SMNVEV in the germline V gene (reference sequence). V was pared by 7 bases and J by 4 bases, with 10 bases between. The CDR3 contains 13 residues. CDR3: CASTGLATGELFF. CDR3 DNA sequence: TGTGCCAGCACTGGACTGGCCACCGGGGAGCTGTTTTTT.

The chain recombines TRBV7-9 with TRBJ1-2; a possible D gene is TRBD1 (6 bases). This CDR3 has 17 residues. Germline values: CDR1 SEHNR, CDR2 FQNEAQ (reference sequence). V was pared by 1 base and J by 4 bases, with 19 bases between. Here the CDR3 DNA reads TGTGCCAGCAGCTTAGGTTTGGGGGCTTCTATGTCCTATGGCTACACCTTC. Its protein is CASSLGLGASMSYGYTF.

This chain links TRBV6-6 with TRBJ2-7; TRBD1 matches at 9 bases. With V trimmed by 5 bases and J by 6 bases, 5 bases remained unmatched. Germline assignment: CDR1 MNHNY and CDR2 SVGAGI (reference sequence). The CDR3 loop spans 13 amino acids. In DNA form, the CDR3 reads TGTGCCAGCAGTAAGCCGGACAGGGGCGAGCAGTACTTC. It is translated as CASSKPDRGEQYF.

V usage is TRBV11-1 and J usage is TRBJ1-2; D is uncertain. Between the trimmed V and J ends, which lost 5 bases and 5 bases, there was a span of 15 bases. CDR3 size: 14 residues. Germline V gene sequence: CDR1 SGHAT, CDR2 FQDESV (reference sequence). CDR3 region: CASSQGMEIYGYTF. The CDR3 nucleotides are TGTGCCAGCAGCCAAGGGATGGAAATATATGGCTACACCTTC.

The rearrangement uses TRBV29-1 and TRBJ1-2; 7 nucleotides align to TRBD1. J lost 8 bases, V lost 7 bases, and 7 bases had no gene match. CDR1 and CDR2 from the germline V gene are SQVTM and ANQGSEA. The CDR3 is made up of 11 amino acids. CDR3 in amino acids: CSGGDSGGYTF. The CDR3 coding sequence is TGCAGCGGGGGGGACAGCGGAGGCTACACCTTC.

The chain combines TRBV24-1 with TRBJ2-5, with a weak D call TRBD2 (7 bases). Germline V gene data show CDR1 as KGHDR and CDR2 as SFDVKD. The CDR3 is 18 residues long. Trimming took 3 bases from V and 4 from J, leaving 23 bases between them. The CDR3 sequence is CATSDPPGGGLRGETQYF. CDR3 coding DNA: TGTGCCACCAGTGATCCCCCGGGCGGGGGCCTTCGGGGAGAGACCCAGTACTTC.

The CDR3 region has the DNA TGCAGTGCTCCCGACACAGTCCCGGGGGGCTACACCTTC. Translation: CSAPDTVPGGYTF. The chain links TRBV20-1 to TRBJ1-2, with D uncertain. With 5 bases removed from V and 8 bases from J, the gap between germline ends came to 18 bases. From germline, CDR1 is DFQATT and CDR2 SNEGSKA (reference sequence). CDR3 length equals 13 residues.

In the case of this clonotype: Its ends do not fully match the called genes, so a read error is possible. The V and J genes are TRBV27 and TRBJ2-3, with 8 bases fitting TRBD2. Germline CDR1 and CDR2: MNHEY and SMNVEV (reference sequence). This CDR3 is built from 18 residues. CDR3 loop: CASRGLQGRRGGTDTQYF. Written as DNA, the CDR3 is TGTGCTAGCAGAGGCCTGCAGGGTCGGCGGGGGGGCACAGATACGCAGTATTTT.

The chain employs TRBV4-1 and TRBJ2-7, with 7 bases that match TRBD2. Germline V gene lookup returns CDR1 MGHRA and CDR2 YSYEKL. The CDR3 consists of 15 residues. V was clipped by 0 bases and J by 1 base; unmatched bases: 3. This chain's CDR3 is CASSQDAGVSYEQYF. In nucleotides, the CDR3 is TGCGCCAGCAGCCAAGATGCGGGGGTATCCTACGAGCAGTACTTC.

This CDR3 reads CASTSLQTGQWTQYF. The CDR3 DNA reads TGTGCCAGCACTTCCCTTCAGACAGGTCAATGGACCCAGTACTTC. The rearrangement uses TRBV28 and TRBJ2-7; weak D call: TRBD1 (6 bases). The J call may be incorrect, as the DNA end agrees better with TRBJ2-5. This CDR3 comprises 15 residues. CDR1 MDHEN and CDR2 SYDVKM come from the germline V gene.

The rearrangement links TRBV29-1 to TRBJ2-5; 9 nucleotides agree with TRBD1. CDR3 size: 13 residues. Germline-derived CDR1 and CDR2 are SQVTM and ANQGSEA. V lost 7 bases to trimming and J lost 5 bases; unmatched junction nucleotides: 8. The CDR3 spells CSAGQGVGETQYF. The CDR3 DNA reads TGCAGCGCGGGACAGGGTGTGGGTGAGACCCAGTACTTC.